This T cell receptor (beta chain) stems from a study of beta chain features in type 1 diabetes. V shed 2 bases and J shed 0 bases, with 12 bases lying between them. The germline V gene has CDR1 SGDLS and CDR2 YYNGEE. CDR3 length: 17 residues. The collection from each donor was one heparinised blood draw averaging about 116 mL. Findings and limits, study-wide: Diminished insertions and augmented deletions at VDJ junctions characterized type 1 diabetes patients.

This clone was counted a few times. Its antigen is not known. Investigators reverse transcribed all isolated RNA, so they sequenced expressed TCRB transcripts. Sequencing used immunoSEQ multiplex PCR; TCRdb keeps in-frame clones, though not all of them. This sample has under 450,000 clones, with approximately 13% found just once. The chain combines TRBV9 with TRBJ2-6, with a possible D match to TRBD1 (6 bases). This receptor was identified in a young man in good health. What was sequenced was naive CD4+ T cells from blood. The CDR3 DNA reads as TGTGCCAGCAGCGTCCGGGACACCAGCTCTGGGGCCAACGTCCTGACTTTC. This gives the protein CASSVRDTSSGANVLTF.